The rows below give T cell receptor beta chains drawn from one sample of a study of T cells of healthy individuals. TCRdb itself ran the 5' RACE reads through MiXCR, one entry per CDR3 protein. The top ten clones hold approximately 5.7% of a sample with 90,000 to 100,000 distinct CDR3 sequences, around 17% of them seen once. These receptors were collected from a human donor in good health. The CDR3 runs from the conserved cysteine through the conserved F or W. Each record gives: clone size, D gene, J gene, V gene, CDR3 length, CDR3 DNA, CDR3 protein. A D gene is named only where the DNA matches it firmly. Clone size is not always given. Where it is, it says once, few, many or a class for expanded clones.

many - TRBJ2-3 TRBV29-1 13 TGCAGCGTTGACGGGGGACGCACAGATACGCAGTATTTT CSVDGGRTDTQYF
many TRBD2 TRBJ2-1 TRBV12-3/TRBV12-4 14 TGTGCCAGCAGGGGTAGCGGGAACTACAATGAGCAGTTCTTC CASRGSGNYNEQFF
- - TRBJ1-1 TRBV12-3/TRBV12-4 11 TGTGCCAGCACCCCTGCAAATGAAGCTTTCTTT CASTPANEAFF
- TRBD2 TRBJ2-2 TRBV4-1 20 TGCGCCAGCAGCCTCCGAAGGGGAGAAGCGGGGGGGCAAAACACCGGGGAGCTGTTTTTT CASSLRRGEAGGQNTGELFF
- - TRBJ2-1 TRBV19 17 TGTGCCAGTAGTCTGGTTATAGCGGTCCCCTCATACAATGAGCAGTTCTTC CASSLVIAVPSYNEQFF
- TRBD2 TRBJ2-3 TRBV15 15 TGTGCCACCAGCCCTCGACTAGCGGACACAGATACGCAGTATTTT CATSPRLADTDTQYF
many - TRBJ1-2 TRBV18 13 TGTGCCAGCTCACCGCAGGGAATTGATGGCTACACCTTC CASSPQGIDGYTF
many - TRBJ2-1 TRBV10-3 12 TGTGCCATGGGGGGAAGAGAAAATGAGCAGTTCTTC CAMGGRENEQFF
few - TRBJ2-1 TRBV28 13 TGTGCCAGCAGTCCGAAGGACATTGGTGAGCAGTTCTTC CASSPKDIGEQFF
- - TRBJ1-6 TRBV5-6 14 TGTGCCAGCAGCTTAGACATGGGCAATTCACCCCTCCACTTT CASSLDMGNSPLHF
few - TRBJ2-5 TRBV28 16 TGTGCCAGCAGTTTAACTGGAGCTAGCAGCCAAGAGACCCAGTACTTC CASSLTGASSQETQYF
- - TRBJ2-7 TRBV5-6 12 TGTGCCAGCAGCGGAAAGGGCTACGAGCAGTACTTC CASSGKGYEQYF
few - TRBJ2-1 TRBV15 14 TGTGCCACCAGCAGAGATAGGGTTGGCAATGAGCAGTTCTTC CATSRDRVGNEQFF
few - TRBJ2-7 TRBV28 16 TGTGCCAGCAGTTTACCCGGCCGGGCCTATCCGTACGAGCAGTACTTC CASSLPGRAYPYEQYF
- - TRBJ2-7 TRBV4-1 17 TGCGCCAGCAGCCACCTTGGGACTCCCAGTACGTCCTACGAGCAGTACTTC CASSHLGTPSTSYEQYF
few - TRBJ2-5 TRBV2 13 TGTGCCAGCAGTCGAGGGCTCCAAGAGACCCAGTACTTC CASSRGLQETQYF
- TRBD2 TRBJ2-1 TRBV14 17 TGTGCCAGCAGCCCCTATCTAGCGGGAGTGTCCTACAATGAGCAGTTCTTC CASSPYLAGVSYNEQFF
- - TRBJ2-7 TRBV7-6 12 TGTGCCAGCAGCTTATCAGGGTACGAGCAGTACTTC CASSLSGYEQYF
many - TRBJ1-6 TRBV7-8 16 TGTGCCAGCAGCTTAGGATCCAGGGCGGATAATTCACCCCTCCACTTT CASSLGSRADNSPLHF
- TRBD2 TRBJ2-5 TRBV27 16 TGTGCCAGCAGTCCTCGGACTAGCGGGAGGGCCGGGACCCAGTACTTC CASSPRTSGRAGTQYF
- - TRBJ1-1 TRBV6-5 17 TGTGCCAGCAGTTACGCCGGGCAGGGTAGGGTGAACACTGAAGCTTTCTTT CASSYAGQGRVNTEAFF
- - TRBJ2-2 TRBV7-7 14 TGTGCTAGCAGCTTAGACACGAACACCGGGGAGCTGTTTTTT CASSLDTNTGELFF
few - TRBJ1-6 TRBV25-1 13 TGTGCCAGCAGTCCCCCTTTTAATTCACCCCTCCACTTT CASSPPFNSPLHF
few - TRBJ1-1 TRBV6-5 13 TGTGCCAGCAGTTACTCGCGAGGGGCTGAAGCTTTCTTT CASSYSRGAEAFF
few - TRBJ2-7 TRBV14 14 TGTGCCAGCAGCAGACCTGGAGGGTACTACGAGCAGTACTTC CASSRPGGYYEQYF
few - TRBJ1-1 TRBV4-3 13 TGCGCCAGCAGTCCGCGAGGGGTCACTGAAGCTTTCTTT CASSPRGVTEAFF
many - TRBJ2-5 TRBV5-1 14 TGCGCCAGCAGCTTCCTCACTAGCCAAGAGACCCAGTACTTC CASSFLTSQETQYF
few - TRBJ1-3 TRBV6-5 14 TGTGCCAGCAGTTACAGGGGCCCTGGAAACACCATATATTTT CASSYRGPGNTIYF
medium-sized TRBD1 TRBJ2-3 TRBV28 15 TGTGCCAGCAACTTACAGGGGGCGAGCACAGATACGCAGTATTTT CASNLQGASTDTQYF
- TRBD1 TRBJ1-2 TRBV5-5 14 TGTGCCAGCAGCCCAGGGGGTGCTAACTATGGCTACACCTTC CASSPGGANYGYTF
many - TRBJ2-1 TRBV29-1 13 TGCAGCGTCCGCCGGGCCTCGAGGGATGAGCAGTTCTTC CSVRRASRDEQFF
few - TRBJ2-3 TRBV28 15 TGTGCCAGCAGGGTTTGGGGGGCCAGCACAGATACGCAGTATTTT CASRVWGASTDTQYF
few - TRBJ1-1 TRBV6-2/TRBV6-3 13 TGTGCCAGCAGTAAGGGGTTTGCCACTGAAGCTTTCTTT CASSKGFATEAFF
few - TRBJ2-7 TRBV20-1 14 TGCAGTGCTAGAGATTTTCAGGTCTTCTACGAGCAGTACTTC CSARDFQVFYEQYF
- - TRBJ2-1 TRBV9 13 TGTGCCAGCAGCGTAGACCTCTACAATGAGCAGTTCTTC CASSVDLYNEQFF
- - TRBJ2-1 TRBV28 15 TGTGCCAGCAGCACCGGGGCTAGTAACCTCGATGAGCAGTTCTTC CASSTGASNLDEQFF
- TRBD1 TRBJ2-5 TRBV29-1 12 TGCAGCGCCGACCGACAGGGGGAGACCCAGTACTTC CSADRQGETQYF
few - TRBJ1-3 TRBV10-3 14 TGTGCCATCAGTGAGCCGAGCTCTGGAAACACCATATATTTT CAISEPSSGNTIYF
- - TRBJ1-6 TRBV18 12 TGTGCCAGCTCACCACAGGGGGAACCCCTCCACTTT CASSPQGEPLHF
few TRBD2 TRBJ2-5 TRBV27 18 TGTGCCAGCAGTTCCTCCCGTATTTGGACTAGCGGGCAAGAGACCCAGTACTTC CASSSSRIWTSGQETQYF
- TRBD1 TRBJ2-7 TRBV28 15 TGTGCCAGCAGACACCGGGACAGGGGGTTGTACGAGCAGTACTTC CASRHRDRGLYEQYF
- - TRBJ1-6 TRBV19 13 TGTGCCAGTAGATGGGACACCTATTCACCCCTCCACTTT CASRWDTYSPLHF
- TRBD2 TRBJ2-3 TRBV7-2 15 TGTGCCAGCAGTTCGACTAGCGGGGGGGCAGATACGCAGTATTTT CASSSTSGGADTQYF
once TRBD1 TRBJ2-5 TRBV7-8 15 TGTGCCAGCACCCCTCCCGGGACAGGAGGGGAGACCCAGTACTTC CASTPPGTGGETQYF
many - TRBJ2-5 TRBV11-2 15 TGTGCCAGCAGCTCCCGGAGGACTATCCAAGAGACCCAGTACTTC CASSSRRTIQETQYF
many - TRBJ1-1 TRBV20-1 10 TGCAGTGCTAGATACACTGAAGCTTTCTTT CSARYTEAFF
- - TRBJ2-6 TRBV28 15 TGTGCCAGCACCTACGCGGTCTCTGGGGCCAACGTCCTGACTTTC CASTYAVSGANVLTF
many TRBD2 TRBJ2-1 TRBV4-3 15 TGCGCCAGCAGCCCTGAGCGGGGGGAATACAATGAGCAGTTCTTC CASSPERGEYNEQFF
many - TRBJ2-2 TRBV4-1 11 TGCGCCAGCAGCCAAGGCGGGGAGCTGTTTTTT CASSQGGELFF
- - TRBJ2-1 TRBV20-1 16 TGCAGTGCTGGACCTAGACTAGGCCTCTCCTACAATGAGCAGTTCTTC CSAGPRLGLSYNEQFF
many - TRBJ1-5 TRBV28 15 TGTGCCAGCAGTTTAATGGGTTCCCGAAATCAGCCCCAGCATTTT CASSLMGSRNQPQHF
few TRBD1 TRBJ2-5 TRBV7-6 17 TGTGCCAGCAGCTTAGACCCGGGGACAGCAAAAGAAGAGACCCAGTACTTC CASSLDPGTAKEETQYF
many - TRBJ1-1 TRBV6-1 12 TGTGCCAGTAAAGTGAGAGGACAGGAAGCTTTCTTT CASKVRGQEAFF
few - TRBJ1-2 TRBV4-2 15 TGTGCCAGCAGCCAAGGGGCGGGCTCAGTCTATGGCTACACCTTC CASSQGAGSVYGYTF
- - TRBJ1-1 TRBV15 15 TGTGCCACCAGCAGAGATCGTATGGAGGGGGACTCGGCTTTCTTT CATSRDRMEGDSAFF
- TRBD2 TRBJ2-7 TRBV10-3 14 TGTGCCATCAGTGAAGGGACTAGCAGTTACGAGCAGTACTTC CAISEGTSSYEQYF
few - TRBJ1-6 TRBV4-3 13 TGCGCCAGCAGCCAAGATAGGAGTTCACCCCTCCACTTT CASSQDRSSPLHF